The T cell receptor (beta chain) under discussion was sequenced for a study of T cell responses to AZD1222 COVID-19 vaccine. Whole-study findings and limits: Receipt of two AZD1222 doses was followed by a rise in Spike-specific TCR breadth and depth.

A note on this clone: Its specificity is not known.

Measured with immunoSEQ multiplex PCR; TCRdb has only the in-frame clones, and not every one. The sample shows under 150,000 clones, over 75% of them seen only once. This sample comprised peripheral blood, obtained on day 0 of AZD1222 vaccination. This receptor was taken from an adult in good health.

This chain's CDR3 is CASTLRGREAFF. CDR3 nucleotide sequence: TGTGCCAGCACCTTGAGAGGGCGGGAAGCTTTCTTT. J is TRBJ1-1 and V is TRBV9; unclear D gene. This CDR3 has 12 amino acids. The germline CDR1 and CDR2 sequences are SGDLS and YYNGEE. Trimming stripped 6 bases from V and 8 bases from J, with 14 bases between.